This T cell receptor beta chain was documented in a study of OX40 agonist ivuxolimab in advanced cancers. Study-level information: With a range of roughly 20 to 90, age averaged 60 years, and more than 75% were male. Study-wide results and limits: Expanded clones tended on average to be more numerous among CD8+ T cells than CD4+. Clonal expansion in partial responders at 0.1-3.0 mg/kg ranked among the lowest.

The CDR3 contains 15 residues. Per germline, CDR1 MNHNY and CDR2 SVGAGI (reference sequence). Deletions cut 3 bases from V and 0 bases from J, with 8 bases between. The data were produced by immunoSEQ multiplex PCR, yet TCRdb's version contains in-frame clones alone and is incomplete. The repertoire includes tens of thousands of clones, over 75% of them detected once, and around 6.6% sits in the top ten. About this clone itself: The antigen is unknown.

The sequencing used CD4+ or CD8+ T cells sorted from blood, collected in a trial of the OX40 agonist ivuxolimab. The origin of this receptor is an adult with an advanced solid tumor such as melanoma, head and neck, liver or kidney cancer. The chain is built from TRBV6-6 and TRBJ2-2, with D unresolved. Here the CDR3 DNA reads TGTGCCAGCAGTTATGACAACGCGAACACCGGGGAGCTGTTTTTT. This codes for CASSYDNANTGELFF.